This T cell receptor beta chain was identified in a study of CD8+CD57+ T cells in acquired aplastic anemia (dated by TCRdb to 2016 to 2019). For the wider study: A mean of around 3 ug of DNA, ranging from about 0.19 to 30 ug, was extracted from sorted CD4+ and CD8+ cells. A CD8+CD57+ expansion meant a frequency higher than the mean frequency seen in healthy subjects.

Patients chosen for sequencing had shown expansion of CD8+CD57+ cells by flow cytometry. Severe acquired aplastic anemia was diagnosed in all patients according to International Study of Aplastic Anemia and Agranulocytosis and Camitta criteria. No patient had received any therapy when blood was sampled. In the study, sorted CD4+ and CD8+ blood T cells from patients with severe aplastic anemia and from healthy subjects underwent deep sequencing of TCR repertoires. In the USA, patient enrollment took place under clinicaltrials.gov protocols 00001620, 01623167, 00001397, 00071045, 00081523 and 00961064. Ficoll-Paque density gradient centrifugation was used to isolate peripheral blood mononuclear cells. Before DNA was extracted, CD4+ and CD8+ T cells were sorted using either FACS or magnetic beads. Genomic DNA was used as template for profiling of TCR beta VDJ combinations and CDR3 sequences. An Illumina HiSeq 2000 was used for TCR repertoire sequencing. In the paper's pipeline: TRBV/TRBJ rearrangement plots, CDR3 size and DJ length profiles, and Simpson's diversity index were used to assess repertoires. The most abundant DNA sequence in the deep sequencing data was defined as the immunodominant clone. CDR3 amino acid sequences were screened for sharing across subjects and were compared with published repertoires and the VDJdb database. The public reads were quality trimmed at Q25 with fastp and then assembled into clones with MiXCR by TCRdb, keeping productive beta chains. Every CDR3 protein is listed once, alongside the most common genes and DNA of its rows. The V and J calls and clone size are TCRdb's, not the authors'. Present in this sample are roughly 200,000 distinct CDR3 sequences, about 60% of which were seen just once. Under 45% of the sample goes to the ten largest clones.

Summary of the overall study and its limitations: About 30 CD8+ CDR3 sequences were found in both patients and controls but appeared to be highly expressed in patients and within the immunodominant clones of the patients. CD8+ Simpson's diversity did not differ significantly between patients and healthy controls (P=0.060).

In the case of this clonotype: It has no known antigen specificity. It has no much larger one-base neighbor in the sample; base qualities were not kept.

CDR1 and CDR2, looked up from the germline V gene, are MDHEN and SYDVKM. V and J lose 9 bases and 1 base, and a span of 25 bases separates them. The CDR3 has 17 amino acids, counting the end cysteine and phenylalanine. Only CDR3 DNA is held: 51 bases, read in frame from base 1. The specimen was sorted CD4+, CD8+, or CD8+CD57+ T cells (not recorded which) from PBMCs. Recombination connected TRBV28 to TRBJ2-7; the D gene is unclear. The sequence was obtained from a human donor with aplastic anemia. The CDR3 protein sequence reads: CASSLFVVGVASYEQYF. The bases are TGTGCCAGTAGCCTCTTCGTCGTGGGCGTGGCATCCTACGAGCAGTACTTC.